The sequence of this T cell receptor beta chain was determined in a study of cytomegalovirus exposure and HLA in healthy donors. In its sample, this clone was seen once. With V trimmed by 4 bases and J by 0 bases, 4 bases remained unmatched. Per germline, CDR1 MGHRA and CDR2 YSYEKL. The CDR3 contains 16 residues. PCR primers comprised 60 Vbeta and 13 Jbeta primers. Assay used: immunoSEQ multiplex PCR; TCRdb lists only in-frame clones, some missing. The sample has 60,000 to 70,000 clones, 80% seen once. Sequences were obtained from PBMCs. The chain joins TRBV4-1 to TRBJ1-4, with 8 nucleotides matching TRBD1. This sequence originates from a woman in her thirties in good health and CMV-seronegative. This CDR3 is CASSRPQGATNEKLFF. In DNA form, the CDR3 reads TGCGCCAGCAGCCGACCACAGGGGGCAACTAATGAAAAACTGTTTTTT.